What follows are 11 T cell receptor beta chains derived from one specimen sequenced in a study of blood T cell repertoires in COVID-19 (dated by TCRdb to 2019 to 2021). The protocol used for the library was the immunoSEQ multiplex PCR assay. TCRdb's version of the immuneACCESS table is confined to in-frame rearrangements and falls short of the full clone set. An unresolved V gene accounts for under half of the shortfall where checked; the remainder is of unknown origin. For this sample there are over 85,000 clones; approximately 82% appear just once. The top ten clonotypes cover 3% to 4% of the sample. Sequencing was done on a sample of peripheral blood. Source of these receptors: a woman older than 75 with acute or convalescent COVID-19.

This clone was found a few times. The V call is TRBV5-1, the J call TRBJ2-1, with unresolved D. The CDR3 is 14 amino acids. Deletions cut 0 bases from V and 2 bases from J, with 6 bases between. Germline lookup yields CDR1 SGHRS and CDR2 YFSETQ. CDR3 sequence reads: CASSLDGTYNEQFF. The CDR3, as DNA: TGCGCCAGCAGCTTGGACGGTACCTACAATGAGCAGTTCTTC.

The CDR3 DNA reads TGCAGCGTTGAAGAGCAGGGGGCAAACCACTTCTTT. This translates into CSVEEQGANHFF. This chain links TRBV29-1 with TRBJ1-1, with 8 bases aligning to TRBD1. J was trimmed by 14 bases and V by 0 bases; bases with no gene match: 8. Germline-derived CDR1 and CDR2 are SQVTM and ANQGSEA. There are 12 residues in the CDR3.

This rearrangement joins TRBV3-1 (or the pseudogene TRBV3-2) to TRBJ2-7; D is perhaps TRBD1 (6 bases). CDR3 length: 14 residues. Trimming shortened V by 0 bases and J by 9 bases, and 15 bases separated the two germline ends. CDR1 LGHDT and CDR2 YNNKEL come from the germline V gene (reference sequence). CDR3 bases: TGTGCCAGCAGCCAAGATAAAACCTCGGACAGGCAGTACTTC. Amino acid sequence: CASSQDKTSDRQYF.

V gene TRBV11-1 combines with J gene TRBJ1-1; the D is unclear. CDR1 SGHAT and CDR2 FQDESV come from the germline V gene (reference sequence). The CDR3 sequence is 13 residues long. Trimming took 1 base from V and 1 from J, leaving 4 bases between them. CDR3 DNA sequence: TGTGCCAGCAGCTTAGGACAGAACACTGAAGCTTTCTTT. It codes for CASSLGQNTEAFF.

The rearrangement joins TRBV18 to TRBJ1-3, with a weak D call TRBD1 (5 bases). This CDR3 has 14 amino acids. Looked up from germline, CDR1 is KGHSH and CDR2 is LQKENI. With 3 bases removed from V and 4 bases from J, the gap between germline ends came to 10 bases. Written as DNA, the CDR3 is TGTGCCAGCTCACCCAGGGATCTGGGAAACACCATATATTTT. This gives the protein CASSPRDLGNTIYF.

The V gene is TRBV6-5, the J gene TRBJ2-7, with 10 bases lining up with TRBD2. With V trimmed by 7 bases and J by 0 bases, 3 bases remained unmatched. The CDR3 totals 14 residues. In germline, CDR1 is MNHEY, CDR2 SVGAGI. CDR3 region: CASKLAGDSYEQYF. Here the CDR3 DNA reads TGTGCCAGCAAGCTAGCGGGGGACTCCTACGAGCAGTACTTC.

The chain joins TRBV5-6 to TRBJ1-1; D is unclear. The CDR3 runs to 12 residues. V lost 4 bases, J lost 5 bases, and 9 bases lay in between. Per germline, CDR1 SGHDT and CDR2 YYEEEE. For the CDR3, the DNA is TGTGCCAGCAGCGTTCGAGTTACTGAAGCTTTCTTT. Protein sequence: CASSVRVTEAFF.

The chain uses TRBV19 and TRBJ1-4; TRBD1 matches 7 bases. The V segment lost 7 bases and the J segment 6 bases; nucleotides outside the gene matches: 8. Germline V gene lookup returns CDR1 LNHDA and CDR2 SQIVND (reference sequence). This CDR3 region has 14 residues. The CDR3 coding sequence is TGTGCCAGTACGAACAGGGGTGGGGATGAAAAACTGTTTTTT. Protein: CASTNRGGDEKLFF.

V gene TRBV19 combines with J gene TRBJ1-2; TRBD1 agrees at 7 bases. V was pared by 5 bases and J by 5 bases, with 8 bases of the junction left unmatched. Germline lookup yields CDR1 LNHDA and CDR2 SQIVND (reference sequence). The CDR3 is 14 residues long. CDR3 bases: TGTGCCAGTAGTGTACCGGGACAGAGTTATGGCTACACCTTC. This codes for CASSVPGQSYGYTF.

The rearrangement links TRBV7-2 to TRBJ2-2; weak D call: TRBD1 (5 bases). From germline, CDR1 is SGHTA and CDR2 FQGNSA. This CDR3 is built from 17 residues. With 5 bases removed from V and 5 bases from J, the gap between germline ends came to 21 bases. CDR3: CASSHKQGAAWTGELFF. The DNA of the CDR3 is TGTGCCAGCAGCCACAAACAAGGGGCCGCGTGGACCGGGGAGCTGTTTTTT.

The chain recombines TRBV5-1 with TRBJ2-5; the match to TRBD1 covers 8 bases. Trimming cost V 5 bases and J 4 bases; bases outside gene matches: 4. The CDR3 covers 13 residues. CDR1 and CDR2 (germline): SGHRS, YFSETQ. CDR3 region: CASRLTGGETQYF. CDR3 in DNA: TGCGCCAGCAGGTTAACAGGGGGAGAGACCCAGTACTTC.